The 22 T cell receptor beta chains below all came from one sample that was sequenced in a study of radiation and T cells in renal cell carcinoma. Profiling relied on immunoSEQ multiplex PCR, and the TCRdb table lists in-frame clones only, not all of them. The repertoire holds 140,000 or so clones, around 88% seen once, with less than 20% in the top ten. Noted time point: blood 4 weeks post-SBRT, at nephrectomy. Stated treatment: 15 Gy SBRT to primary tumor, nephrectomy 4 weeks later. The sample here was blood, taken from a patient whose treatment included radiotherapy and nephrectomy. These TCRs come from a woman aged 45-65 years with renal cell carcinoma.

V is TRBV11-3 and J is TRBJ1-1; D unresolved. The V gene lost 5 bases and the J gene lost 7 bases, with 17 bases spanning the gap. The CDR3 loop spans 14 amino acids. Germline CDR1 and CDR2: SGHNT and YENEEA. The CDR3 here is CASSLLSGNFEAFF. DNA for the CDR3: TGTGCCAGCAGCCTCTTATCGGGGAACTTTGAAGCTTTCTTT.

As to this clone: Other DNA sequences in this sample translate to the same CDR3. The chain is built from TRBV9 and TRBJ1-3; perhaps TRBD1 as D (5 bases). V lost 6 bases and J 4 bases, leaving 8 bases between the germline ends. CDR3 size: 12 residues. CDR1 and CDR2 from the germline V gene are SGDLS and YYNGEE. CDR3 sequence (DNA): TGTGCCAGCAAGGGGTCAGGAAACACCATATATTTT. Encoded protein: CASKGSGNTIYF.

The chain combines TRBV7-2 with TRBJ2-7; possibly TRBD1 for D (7 bases). Trimming left V 5 bases short and J 1 base short, with 12 bases between. Germline CDR1 and CDR2: SGHTA and FQGNSA. The CDR3 consists of 14 residues. This CDR3 is CASSTAGQSYEQYF. For the CDR3, the DNA is TGTGCCAGCAGCACCGCGGGACAGTCCTACGAGCAGTACTTC.

The chain links TRBV27 to TRBJ2-2; 9 positions agree with TRBD1. Germline CDR1 MNHEY, CDR2 SMNVEV (reference sequence). The CDR3 is 16 residues long. The V gene end was trimmed by 6 bases and the J gene end by 7 bases; junction bases not matched to a gene: 12. CDR3 nucleotides: TGTGCCAGCAGGAACGCAAACAGGGGGCTTATCGGGGAGCTGTTTTTT. Translation gives CASRNANRGLIGELFF.

The chain has TRBV2 and TRBJ1-1; a possible D gene is TRBD1 (5 bases). From germline, CDR1 is SNHLY and CDR2 FYNNEI. V lost 4 bases to trimming and J lost 3 bases, with 12 bases between them. This CDR3 is built from 14 residues. The CDR3 sequence: CASSVQGVHTEAFF. In DNA, the CDR3 is TGTGCCAGCAGTGTTCAGGGTGTACACACTGAAGCTTTCTTT.

V and J are TRBV5-1 and TRBJ1-6; D perhaps matches TRBD1 (6 bases). The CDR3 loop spans 13 amino acids. Germline V gives CDR1 SGHRS, CDR2 YFSETQ. V was pared by 7 bases and J by 4 bases, with 9 bases between. The CDR3 bases are TGCGCCAGCCAAACAGGGTATAATTCACCCCTCCACTTT. It codes for CASQTGYNSPLHF.

The genes are TRBV6-5 and TRBJ2-2; D remains unclear. The V end was cut by 10 bases, the J end by 4 bases, with 16 bases between. Germline CDR1 MNHEY, CDR2 SVGAGI. The CDR3 contains 14 residues. CDR3 coding DNA: TGTGCCACCCGATGGCAGCTAAGCACCGGGGAGCTGTTTTTT. This sequence encodes CATRWQLSTGELFF.

The chain employs TRBV6-1 and TRBJ2-7; D not resolved. The CDR3 runs to 15 residues. Trimming cost V 3 bases and J 0 bases, with 12 bases left between them. CDR1 is MNHNS, CDR2 SASEGT, per germline. The CDR3 coding sequence is TGTGCCAGCAGTGATGTGGCAGGAATCTCCTACGAGCAGTACTTC. This translates into CASSDVAGISYEQYF.

This chain connects TRBV10-1 to TRBJ2-3; 7 nucleotides agree with TRBD2. V was pared by 3 bases and J by 0 bases, with 6 bases of the junction left unmatched. Germline CDR1 WNHNN, CDR2 SYGVQD (reference sequence). The CDR3 is 16 residues long. The CDR3 is CASSDNRGESTDTQYF. DNA of the CDR3: TGCGCCAGCAGTGACAATCGGGGGGAAAGCACAGATACGCAGTATTTT.

This rearrangement joins TRBV5-5 to TRBJ2-7, with TRBD1 identical over 9 bases. Germline CDR1 is SGHKS and CDR2 is YYEKEE (reference sequence). This CDR3 region has 15 residues. V gave up 3 bases and J gave up 2 bases; unmatched junction bases: 6. The CDR3 loop is CASSWGQGKPYEQYF. The DNA of the CDR3 is TGTGCCAGCAGCTGGGGACAGGGCAAACCCTACGAGCAGTACTTC.

The chain carries TRBV9 and TRBJ2-2; TRBD2 might be the D (5 bases). The CDR3 has 15 residues. V shed 4 bases and J shed 7 bases, with 17 bases lying between them. Per germline, CDR1 SGDLS and CDR2 YYNGEE. The chain's CDR3 is CASSPTGLAGGELFF. CDR3 bases: TGTGCCAGCAGCCCAACCGGCTTGGCGGGCGGGGAGCTGTTTTTT.

The chain recombines TRBV23-1 with TRBJ1-1, with D unclear. TRBV23-1 counts as an open reading frame of uncertain function. The V end lost 11 bases, the J end lost 0 bases, and 4 bases lay between the germline ends. CDR3 length: 10 amino acids. This CDR3 is CARVNTEAFF. The CDR3 region has the DNA TGCGCCCGGGTGAACACTGAAGCTTTCTTT.

J is TRBJ2-5 and V is TRBV7-9, with D possibly TRBD2 on 5 matching bases. The DNA matches TRBJ2-7 better at its end, which makes the J call doubtful. CDR1 and CDR2 (germline): SEHNR, FQNEAQ (reference sequence). The CDR3 runs 13 residues. CDR3 sequence: CASSLALGDEQYF. CDR3 sequence (DNA): TGTGCCAGCAGCTTAGCGCTCGGGGACGAGCAGTACTTC.

The chain recombines TRBV7-8 with TRBJ2-3, with D perhaps matching TRBD2 (7 bases). V was pared by 2 bases and J by 5 bases, with 17 bases between. This CDR3 spans 16 amino acids. Germline V CDR1 and CDR2: SGHVS, FQNEAQ. CDR3 in DNA: TGTGCCAGCAGCTTAATGGGAGGGGGGTGGAAAGATACGCAGTATTTT. It yields the protein CASSLMGGGWKDTQYF.

The gene calls are TRBV11-2 and TRBJ2-7, with D tentatively TRBD1 or TRBD2 (5 bases each). Trimming stripped 4 bases from V and 7 bases from J, with 8 bases between. Germline V gene lookup returns CDR1 SGHAT and CDR2 FQNNGV. The CDR3 length is 11 residues. The CDR3 loop reads CASSSGPEQYF. CDR3 nucleotide sequence: TGTGCCAGCAGCTCGGGGCCAGAGCAGTACTTC.

This clone was observed once. The V call is TRBV27, the J call TRBJ2-3; D not resolved. V lost 7 bases and J 2 bases, leaving 13 bases between the germline ends. Germline V gives CDR1 MNHEY, CDR2 SMNVEV (reference sequence). The CDR3 is made up of 14 amino acids. CDR3 in amino acids: CASTRARSTDTQYF. The CDR3 DNA is TGTGCCAGCACACGGGCTAGATCCACAGATACGCAGTATTTT.

The rearrangement uses TRBV5-4 and TRBJ2-1, with 8 bases identical to TRBD2. In germline, CDR1 is SGHNT, CDR2 YYREEE (reference sequence). CDR3 length equals 15 residues. The ends lost 0 bases at V and 6 bases at J; junction bases unmatched: 5. The CDR3 DNA reads TGTGCCAGCAGCTTGGAACTAGCGGTTGGCAATGAGCAGTTCTTC. Residues: CASSLELAVGNEQFF.

This clone was observed a handful of times. Here the CDR3 DNA reads TGTGCCAGCAGCTTAGAGGTGAACACCGGGGAGCTGTTTTTT. Its translation: CASSLEVNTGELFF. This rearrangement joins TRBV7-9 to TRBJ2-2; D unclear. The V end lost 1 base, the J end lost 1 base, and 4 bases lay between the germline ends. The CDR3 spans 14 residues. CDR1 and CDR2 (germline): SEHNR, FQNEAQ (reference sequence).

This clone was detected a few times. The chain is built from TRBV28 and TRBJ1-6; a weak D match, TRBD1 (6 bases). Germline CDR1 and CDR2: MDHEN and SYDVKM. V was shortened by 5 bases and J by 7 bases, with 15 bases between the two germline ends. This CDR3 has 15 residues. Written as DNA, the CDR3 is TGTGCCAGCAGTGAAACAGGGACGGGGAATTCACCCCTCCACTTT. Residues: CASSETGTGNSPLHF. Looking up the rest from reference TRBV28 and TRBJ1-6 gives the full variable domain: DVKVTQSSRYLVKRTGEKVFLECVQDMDHENMFWYRQDPGLGLRLIYFSYDVKMKEKGDIPEGYSVSREKKERFSLILESASTNQTSMYLCASSETGTGNSPLHFGNGTRLTVT.

In DNA form, the CDR3 reads TGTGCCAGCAGCTTAGATCGGGGGGGCTATGGCTACACCTTC. It yields the protein CASSLDRGGYGYTF. V and J are TRBV11-2 and TRBJ1-2, with D possibly matching TRBD1 (5 bases). The germline CDR1 and CDR2 sequences are SGHAT and FQNNGV. V was cut by 0 bases and J by 4 bases, with 9 bases left in between. The CDR3 runs 14 residues.

The V and J genes are TRBV27 and TRBJ2-2, with D maybe TRBD1 (6 bases). The germline V gene encodes CDR1 MNHEY and CDR2 SMNVEV (reference sequence). The CDR3 is 14 residues long. The germline V and J ends were trimmed by 8 bases and 0 bases, with 10 bases remaining between them. CDR3: CASSGTTNTGELFF. The DNA for the CDR3 is TGTGCCAGCTCCGGGACAACGAACACCGGGGAGCTGTTTTTT.

This clone appeared a single time. The rearrangement joins TRBV6-5 to TRBJ1-1; 10 nucleotides line up with TRBD1. The CDR3 covers 14 residues. Germline-derived CDR1 and CDR2 are MNHEY and SVGAGI. V lost 2 bases to trimming and J lost 12 bases; unmatched junction nucleotides: 9. In DNA form, the CDR3 reads TGTGCCAGCAGTTACCTCCGGGACAGGGGTTCTCCTTTCTTT. It yields the protein CASSYLRDRGSPFF.